This T cell receptor (beta chain) was documented in a study of cytomegalovirus exposure and HLA in healthy donors. Study in general: The study's early data release held some 85 million unique TCRs from HLA-typed donors.

On this clone: No antigen is known for it. One junction end disagrees with the germline gene, perhaps due to a read error.

Researchers ran the PCR with 60 Vbeta and 13 Jbeta primers. Some clones are missing from TCRdb's copy, which holds only in-frame ones; the method was immunoSEQ multiplex PCR. The table includes 100,000 to 150,000 clones, over 60% detected once. Study results and caveats: The study dropped some indistinguishable V segments, TRBV6-2 and TRBV6-3 among them. Listed as cytomegalovirus-associated were over 150 TCR beta chains.

CDR1 is SEHNR and CDR2 is FQNEAQ in the germline V gene (reference sequence). The CDR3 sequence is 19 residues long. Sequencing was performed on PBMCs. The V and J genes are TRBV7-9 and TRBJ2-1; 8 nucleotides align to TRBD1. The receptor comes from a man aged 45-65 years in good health and CMV-seronegative. The CDR3: CSSTNQIKTGTGSYNEQFF. The CDR3 DNA is TGTTCCAGCACCAACCAAATCAAAACCGGGACAGGCTCCTACAATGAGCAGTTCTTC.